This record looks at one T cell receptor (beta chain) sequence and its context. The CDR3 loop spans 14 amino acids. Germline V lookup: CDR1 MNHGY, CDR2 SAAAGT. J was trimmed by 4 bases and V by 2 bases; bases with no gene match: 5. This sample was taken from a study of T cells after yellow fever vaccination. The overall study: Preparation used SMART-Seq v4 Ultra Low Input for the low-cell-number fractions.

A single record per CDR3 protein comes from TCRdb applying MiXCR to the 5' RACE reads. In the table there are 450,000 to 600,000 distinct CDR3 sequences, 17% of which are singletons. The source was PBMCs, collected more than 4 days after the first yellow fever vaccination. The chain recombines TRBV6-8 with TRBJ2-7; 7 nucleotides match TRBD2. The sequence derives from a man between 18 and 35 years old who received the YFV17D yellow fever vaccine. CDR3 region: CASSYRREGYEQYV. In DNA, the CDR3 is TGTGCCAGCAGTTACAGGAGGGAGGGGTACGAGCAGTACGTC.